What follows are 12 T cell receptor beta chains derived from one specimen sequenced in a study of blood T cell repertoires in COVID-19. TCRdb keeps only in-frame clones here, not all; method: immunoSEQ multiplex PCR. The sample lists about 250,000 clones, more than 65% occurring once. The sample comprised peripheral blood. Receptor source: a man aged 50-59 years with active or convalescent COVID-19.

The V call is TRBV19, the J call TRBJ1-4, with D unresolved. Germline V gives CDR1 LNHDA, CDR2 SQIVND (reference sequence). Trimming took 3 bases from V and 5 from J, leaving 10 bases between them. This CDR3 is 14 amino acids long. The CDR3 sequence: CASSIDGKNEKLFF. The CDR3, as DNA: TGTGCCAGTAGTATCGACGGGAAAAATGAAAAACTGTTTTTT.

The chain has TRBV5-1 and TRBJ2-3; D is unclear. This CDR3 comprises 14 residues. V lost 2 bases and J 0 bases, leaving 7 bases between the germline ends. Germline assignment: CDR1 SGHRS and CDR2 YFSETQ. The DNA for the CDR3 is TGCGCCAGCAGCTTTGAGACTAGCACAGATACGCAGTATTTT. Translation gives CASSFETSTDTQYF. The full variable domain, with the rest looked up from reference TRBV5-1 and TRBJ2-3, is KAGVTQTPRYLIKTRGQQVTLSCSPISGHRSVSWYQQTPGQGLQFLFEYFSETQRNKGNFPGRFSGRQFSNSRSEMNVSTLELGDSALYLCASSFETSTDTQYFGPGTRLTVL.

This chain connects TRBV11-2 to TRBJ2-1; D perhaps matches TRBD2 (6 bases). Germline V gene sequence: CDR1 SGHAT, CDR2 FQNNGV. The CDR3 extends over 12 amino acids. Trimming removed 1 base from V and 10 bases from J, with 8 bases in between. In DNA, the CDR3 is TGTGCCAGCAGCTTAGTTGGGGGGGAGCAGTTCTTC. Translating gives CASSLVGGEQFF.

V gene TRBV7-2 combines with J gene TRBJ1-1; the D is unclear. V lost 1 base and J lost 1, with 10 bases in between. Germline V gene sequence: CDR1 SGHTA, CDR2 FQGNSA. The CDR3 runs 15 residues. CDR3 in amino acids: CASSLVGGKNTEAFF. CDR3 coding DNA: TGTGCCAGCAGCTTAGTCGGAGGAAAGAACACTGAAGCTTTCTTT.

V usage is TRBV6-1 and J usage is TRBJ2-7; TRBD1 aligns across 8 bases. J was trimmed by 2 bases and V by 3 bases; bases with no gene match: 6. The CDR3 contains 15 residues. Germline CDR1 reads MNHNS; CDR2 reads SASEGT. CDR3 coding DNA: TGTGCCAGCAGTGACGACCGGGACAGGCCCTACGAGCAGTACTTC. The encoded protein is CASSDDRDRPYEQYF.

The chain is built from TRBV2 and TRBJ2-4, with a weak D call TRBD2 (5 bases). Trimming pared 5 bases from V and 0 bases from J, leaving 14 bases between. Germline assignment: CDR1 SNHLY and CDR2 FYNNEI. The CDR3 contains 16 residues. CDR3 in amino acids: CASSPLAGLAKNIQYF. CDR3 nucleotides: TGTGCCAGCAGTCCCCTTGCGGGCCTAGCCAAAAACATTCAGTACTTC.

The CDR3 bases are TGTGCCAGCAGTGTCGAAGGAGGGGCTCTTGGTAGTGGCTACACCTTC. Its protein is CASSVEGGALGSGYTF. This chain connects TRBV6-1 to TRBJ1-2; D perhaps matches TRBD1 (5 bases). This CDR3 is 16 amino acids long. V was shortened by 4 bases and J by 7 bases, with 22 bases between the two germline ends. Germline V lookup: CDR1 MNHNS, CDR2 SASEGT.

This chain joins TRBV12-3 or TRBV12-4 and TRBJ2-2; D gene unclear. The CDR3 runs to 13 residues. V lost 6 bases, J lost 4 bases, and 9 bases lay in between. The CDR3 nucleotides are TGTGCCAGCAGACTACTGCTCACCGGGGAGCTGTTTTTT. Encoded protein: CASRLLLTGELFF.

This rearrangement joins TRBV7-8 to TRBJ1-1; D is ambiguous. The CDR3 has 16 amino acids. V gave up 5 bases and J gave up 3 bases, with 19 bases separating them. Germline-derived CDR1 and CDR2 are SGHVS and FQNEAQ. CDR3 amino acids: CASSLLFGGDHTEAFF. CDR3 bases: TGTGCCAGCAGCCTTCTTTTCGGCGGGGATCACACTGAAGCTTTCTTT.

J is TRBJ1-1 and V is TRBV2; D may be TRBD1 (5 bases). CDR3 length equals 14 residues. The germline V gene has CDR1 SNHLY and CDR2 FYNNEI. V lost 3 bases, J lost 6 bases, and 14 bases lay in between. This CDR3 reads CASSDKQVDAEAFF. Written as DNA, the CDR3 is TGTGCCAGCAGTGATAAACAGGTGGACGCTGAAGCTTTCTTT.

This chain connects TRBV24-1 to TRBJ1-2; no reliable D call. The V gene's germline CDR1 is KGHDR and CDR2 SFDVKD. This CDR3 spans 13 amino acids. The V end was cut by 1 base, the J end by 7 bases, with 9 bases between. Here the CDR3 DNA reads TGTGCCACCAGTGATTTTTCAGTATCTGGCTACACCTTC. This gives the protein CATSDFSVSGYTF.

The V gene is TRBV29-1, the J gene TRBJ1-4; 9 bases map to TRBD1. Germline assignment: CDR1 SQVTM and CDR2 ANQGSEA. This CDR3 has 12 amino acids. With 7 bases clipped from V and 8 bases from J, the junction kept 5 bases outside the gene matches. The DNA for the CDR3 is TGCAGCGGGGGACAGGGCCTCGAAAAACTGTTTTTT. Its translation: CSGGQGLEKLFF. The variable domain in full, with the rest retrieved from reference TRBV29-1 and TRBJ1-4, is SAVISQKPSRDICQRGTSLTIQCQVDSQVTMMFWYRQQPGQSLTLIATANQGSEATYESGFVIDKFPISRPNLTFSTLTVSNMSPEDSSIYLCSGGQGLEKLFFGSGTQLSVL.